This T cell receptor (beta chain) was recorded in a study of neoadjuvant anti-PD-1 for oral cavity cancer. General study points: Higher pretreatment Treg/Th17 ratios tracked higher pretreatment blood clonality. Post-nivolumab, blood T cell clonality was significantly elevated in non-responders.

Time point described: after neoadjuvant nivolumab, at surgical resection. Cohort: HPV-negative, locally advanced oral cavity squamous cell carcinoma patients. Produced via immunoSEQ multiplex PCR; TCRdb's table is partial and in-frame only. In the table there are just over 65,000 clones, more than 75% of which are singletons. A word on this clone: The antigen remains unidentified.

In germline, CDR1 is WNHNN, CDR2 SYGVQD (reference sequence). Losses at the gene ends were 4 bases for V and 6 bases for J; bases not matched to a gene: 4. There are 13 residues in the CDR3. This clonotype was sampled from a person aged 35-79 years with oral cavity squamous cell carcinoma. This chain joins TRBV10-1 and TRBJ2-3, with 7 bases identical to TRBD2. The specimen comprised PBMCs, sampled after nivolumab (anti-PD-1) treatment. The CDR3 loop reads CASSGTSLDTQYF. CDR3 DNA: TGCGCCAGCAGTGGGACTAGTTTGGATACGCAGTATTTT.